These 17 T cell receptor beta chains were all obtained from the same sample, sequenced in a study of vaccination effects on CD4 cells after COVID-19. Their cognate antigens are unknown. Culture lasted under 13 days before CD4+ T cell isolation. Participants got two doses of BNT162b2 or mRNA-1273 vaccine. The table came from immunoSEQ multiplex PCR; TCRdb's copy has only in-frame clones and leaves some out. The sample has about 40,000 clones, around 71% seen once; the top ten hold about 8%. The sample consisted of CD4+ T cells from PBMCs cultured without peptide, taken after COVID-19 vaccination. All receptors come from a human donor who received a COVID-19 vaccine.

This rearrangement joins TRBV24-1 to TRBJ2-7; the D gene is possibly TRBD2 (5 bases). The CDR3 consists of 13 residues. Trimming removed 4 bases from V and 7 bases from J, with 13 bases in between. Germline V gene data show CDR1 as KGHDR and CDR2 as SFDVKD. This chain's CDR3 is CATSDSNSGEQYF. In nucleotides, the CDR3 is TGTGCCACCAGTGACTCGAACTCGGGAGAGCAGTACTTC.

The CDR3, as DNA: TGCGCCAGCAGGGCCTCCGGGGGCTACGAGCAGTACTTC. Translation: CASRASGGYEQYF. V and J are TRBV4-1 and TRBJ2-7; possible D gene TRBD2, 6 bases. The CDR3 has 13 amino acids. Germline V gene sequence: CDR1 MGHRA, CDR2 YSYEKL. V shed 6 bases and J shed 3 bases, with 12 bases lying between them.

This clone showed up just once. The chain is built from TRBV12-3 or TRBV12-4 and TRBJ2-1, with D unresolved. V gave up 1 base and J gave up 6 bases, with 4 bases separating them. This CDR3 region has 12 residues. This CDR3 reads CASSLVGNEQFF. The CDR3 nucleotides read TGTGCCAGCAGTTTAGTAGGCAATGAGCAGTTCTTC.

The chain couples TRBV14 to TRBJ1-2; D may be TRBD1 (6 bases). This CDR3 comprises 15 residues. The V gene's germline CDR1 is SGHDN and CDR2 FVKESK. The germline V and J ends were trimmed by 2 bases and 3 bases, with 13 bases remaining between them. CDR3 protein: CASSQLGGADYGYTF. Written as DNA, the CDR3 is TGTGCCAGCAGCCAACTGGGGGGCGCGGACTATGGCTACACCTTC.

The chain couples TRBV10-3 to TRBJ2-7; D tentatively fits TRBD1 or TRBD2 (12 bases each). This CDR3 contains 20 residues. Germline CDR1 reads ENHRY; CDR2 reads SYGVKD. The ends were cut back, 5 bases at V and 4 bases at J, with 33 bases in the middle. The CDR3 is CAISQGTGGTSGGLAYEQYF. CDR3 nucleotides: TGTGCCATCAGTCAAGGGACAGGGGGCACTAGCGGGGGGCTAGCTTACGAGCAGTACTTC.

This clone was seen only a few times. This chain joins TRBV7-9 and TRBJ2-7, with a tentative D call TRBD1 (6 bases). The CDR3 has 12 amino acids. V gave up 2 bases and J gave up 6 bases, with 8 bases separating them. Germline CDR1 reads SEHNR; CDR2 reads FQNEAQ (reference sequence). The DNA for the CDR3 is TGTGCCAGCAGCTTACAGGGGTTCGAGCAGTACTTC. This encodes CASSLQGFEQYF.

The chain couples TRBV6-4 to TRBJ2-7, with 11 bases aligning to TRBD2. Germline-derived CDR1 and CDR2 are MRHNA and SNTAGT. V dropped 2 bases and J dropped 0; count of bases not matched to a gene: 0. CDR3 length: 15 residues. CDR3 sequence reads: CASSDGTSGSYEQYF. Written as DNA, the CDR3 is TGTGCCAGCAGTGACGGGACTAGCGGCTCCTACGAGCAGTACTTC.

The table lists this clone with a few counts. The chain has TRBV3-1 (or the pseudogene TRBV3-2) and TRBJ1-5; D is unclear. Germline lookup yields CDR1 LGHDT and CDR2 YNNKEL (reference sequence). The V gene lost 1 base and the J gene lost 7 bases, with 14 bases spanning the gap. CDR3 length equals 15 residues. The CDR3 DNA reads as TGTGCCAGCAGCCAAGGCTCGGAGCCCAGACAGCCCCAGCATTTT. Its protein is CASSQGSEPRQPQHF.

The CDR3 region is CASSSTGGIYTDTQYF. CDR3 sequence (DNA): TGCGCCAGCAGCTCTACAGGGGGCATATATACAGATACGCAGTATTTT. The chain combines TRBV5-1 with TRBJ2-3, with 9 bases identical to TRBD1. The CDR3 extends over 16 amino acids. Germline CDR1 reads SGHRS; CDR2 reads YFSETQ. J gave up 3 bases and V 3 bases, and 8 bases lay outside the gene matches.

The chain employs TRBV24-1 and TRBJ2-1; TRBD1 agrees at 8 bases. The CDR3 has 17 amino acids. The V gene's germline CDR1 is KGHDR and CDR2 SFDVKD. Germline trimming cut 0 bases from V and 8 bases from J; bases unmatched to any gene: 11. The CDR3 nucleotides read TGTGCCACCAGTGATTTGGGTGGGAACAGGGGGATGGATGAGCAGTTCTTC. Encoded protein: CATSDLGGNRGMDEQFF.

This sequence joins TRBV3-1 (or the pseudogene TRBV3-2) and TRBJ2-3, with D unclear. There are 12 residues in the CDR3. The germline CDR1 and CDR2 sequences are LGHDT and YNNKEL (reference sequence). The V end lost 1 base, the J end lost 8 bases, and 7 bases lay between the germline ends. CDR3 DNA sequence: TGTGCCAGCAGCCAAGTCCCCGGTACGCAGTATTTT. Its translation: CASSQVPGTQYF.

The V call is TRBV7-9, the J call TRBJ1-4; 9 bases are a match to TRBD1. Germline assignment: CDR1 SEHNR and CDR2 FQNEAQ (reference sequence). With V trimmed by 1 base and J by 8 bases, 8 bases remained unmatched. The CDR3 is 16 residues long. CDR3 nucleotides: TGTGCCAGCAGCTTAGGTTACGGCGGGACAGGGGAAAAACTGTTTTTT. As protein: CASSLGYGGTGEKLFF.

The V call is TRBV11-2, the J call TRBJ2-2, with 9 nucleotides matching TRBD2. Per germline, CDR1 SGHAT and CDR2 FQNNGV. Trimming at V came to 6 bases and at J to 6 bases, leaving 8 bases not matched to a gene. The CDR3 has 15 residues. DNA of the CDR3: TGTGCCAGCAGGCCCCCGGGACTAGCCTCCGGGGAGCTGTTTTTT. This encodes CASRPPGLASGELFF.

This clone was detected only a few times. The chain couples TRBV7-9 to TRBJ1-1; possible D gene TRBD1, 5 bases. Trimming took 2 bases from V and 0 from J, leaving 10 bases between them. This CDR3 comprises 15 residues. Germline CDR1 is SEHNR and CDR2 is FQNEAQ (reference sequence). CDR3 sequence: CASSLSGLMNTEAFF. As DNA, the CDR3 is TGTGCCAGCAGCTTATCAGGGTTAATGAACACTGAAGCTTTCTTT.

The chain combines TRBV25-1 with TRBJ2-1; perhaps TRBD1 as D (5 bases). The CDR3 is 15 amino acids. The V end lost 3 bases, the J end lost 7 bases, and 16 bases lay between the germline ends. The germline V gene encodes CDR1 MGHDK and CDR2 SYGVNS. CDR3 sequence (DNA): TGTGCCAGCAGTGACGTCCAGGGCAGTGGGAATGAGCAGTTCTTC. As protein: CASSDVQGSGNEQFF.

This chain joins TRBV19 and TRBJ2-2, with D unresolved. The length of the CDR3 is 13 residues. Trimming left V 8 bases short and J 5 bases short, with 12 bases between. Germline V gene data show CDR1 as LNHDA and CDR2 as SQIVND (reference sequence). The CDR3 nucleotides are TGTGCCAGTGAGGTATTGCGGACCGGGGAGCTGTTTTTT. This gives the protein CASEVLRTGELFF.

The gene calls are TRBV6-5 and TRBJ1-1; 10 bases are shared with TRBD1. V lost 5 bases and J lost 4; bases outside the gene matches: 1. This CDR3 comprises 13 residues. Germline values: CDR1 MNHEY, CDR2 SVGAGI. The CDR3 loop is CASSRQGATEAFF. The CDR3 DNA reads as TGTGCCAGCAGTCGACAGGGGGCCACTGAAGCTTTCTTT.